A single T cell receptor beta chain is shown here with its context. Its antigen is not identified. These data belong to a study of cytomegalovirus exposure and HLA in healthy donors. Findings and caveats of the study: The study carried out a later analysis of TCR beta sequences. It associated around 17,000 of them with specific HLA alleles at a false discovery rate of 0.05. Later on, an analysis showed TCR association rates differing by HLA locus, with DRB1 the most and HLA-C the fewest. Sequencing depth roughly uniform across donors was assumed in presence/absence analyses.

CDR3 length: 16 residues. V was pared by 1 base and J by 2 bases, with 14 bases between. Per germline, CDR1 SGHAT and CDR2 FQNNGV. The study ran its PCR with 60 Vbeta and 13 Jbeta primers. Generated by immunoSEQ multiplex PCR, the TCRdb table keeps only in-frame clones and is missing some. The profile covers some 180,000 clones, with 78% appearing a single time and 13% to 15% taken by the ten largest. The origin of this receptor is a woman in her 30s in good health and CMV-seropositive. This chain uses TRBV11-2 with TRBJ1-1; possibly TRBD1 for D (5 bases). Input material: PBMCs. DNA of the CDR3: TGTGCCAGCAGCTTAGTTTTAGGGGCTCTAAACACTGAAGCTTTCTTT. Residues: CASSLVLGALNTEAFF. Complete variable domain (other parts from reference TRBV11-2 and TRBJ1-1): EAGVAQSPRYKIIEKRQSVAFWCNPISGHATLYWYQQILGQGPKLLIQFQNNGVVDDSQLPKDRFSAERLKGVDSTLKIQPAKLEDSAVYLCASSLVLGALNTEAFFGQGTRLTVV.